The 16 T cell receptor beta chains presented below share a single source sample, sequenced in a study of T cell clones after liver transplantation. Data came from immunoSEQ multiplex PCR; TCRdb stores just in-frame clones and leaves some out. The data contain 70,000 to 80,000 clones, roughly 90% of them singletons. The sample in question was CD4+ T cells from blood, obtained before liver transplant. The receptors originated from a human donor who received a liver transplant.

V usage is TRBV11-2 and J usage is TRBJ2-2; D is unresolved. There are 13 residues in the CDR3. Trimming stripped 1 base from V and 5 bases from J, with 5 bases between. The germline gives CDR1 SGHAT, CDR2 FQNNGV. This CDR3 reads CASSLARTGELFF. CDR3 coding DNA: TGTGCCAGCAGCTTAGCGAGGACCGGGGAGCTGTTTTTT.

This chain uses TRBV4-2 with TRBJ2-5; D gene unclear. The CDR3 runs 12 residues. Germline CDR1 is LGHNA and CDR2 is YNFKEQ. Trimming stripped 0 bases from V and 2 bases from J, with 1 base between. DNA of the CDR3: TGTGCCAGCAGCCAAGAACAAGAGACCCAGTACTTC. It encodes CASSQEQETQYF.

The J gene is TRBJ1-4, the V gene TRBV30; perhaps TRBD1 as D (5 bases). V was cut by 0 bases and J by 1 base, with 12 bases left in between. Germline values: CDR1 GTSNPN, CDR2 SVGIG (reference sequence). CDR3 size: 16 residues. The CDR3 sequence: CAWSVLPTGTNEKLFF. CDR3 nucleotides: TGTGCCTGGAGTGTACTCCCCACAGGAACTAATGAAAAACTGTTTTTT.

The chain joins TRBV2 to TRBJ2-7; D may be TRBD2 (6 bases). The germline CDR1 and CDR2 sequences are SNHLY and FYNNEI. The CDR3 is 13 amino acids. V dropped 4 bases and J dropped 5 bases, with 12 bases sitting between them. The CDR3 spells CASSVGGWDEQYF. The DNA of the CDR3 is TGTGCCAGCAGTGTTGGGGGGTGGGACGAGCAGTACTTC.

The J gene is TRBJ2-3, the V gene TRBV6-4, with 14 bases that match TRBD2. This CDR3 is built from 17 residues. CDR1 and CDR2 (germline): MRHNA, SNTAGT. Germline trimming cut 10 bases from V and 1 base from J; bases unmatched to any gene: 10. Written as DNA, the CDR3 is TGTGCCACCAGCCGGACTAGCGGGAGGATCGGCACAGATACGCAGTATTTT. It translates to CATSRTSGRIGTDTQYF.

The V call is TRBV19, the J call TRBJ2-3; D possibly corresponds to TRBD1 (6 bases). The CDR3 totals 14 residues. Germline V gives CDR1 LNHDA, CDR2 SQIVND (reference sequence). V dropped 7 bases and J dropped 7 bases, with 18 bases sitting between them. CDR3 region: CASKGRGSWNTQYF. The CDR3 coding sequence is TGTGCCAGTAAGGGCAGGGGTTCGTGGAATACGCAGTATTTT.

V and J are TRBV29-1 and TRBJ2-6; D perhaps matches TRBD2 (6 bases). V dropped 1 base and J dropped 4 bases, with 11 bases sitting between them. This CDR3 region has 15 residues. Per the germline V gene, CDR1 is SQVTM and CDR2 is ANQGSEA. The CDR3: CSVEVGGTGANVLTF. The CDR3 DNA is TGCAGCGTTGAAGTCGGCGGGACCGGGGCCAACGTCCTGACTTTC.

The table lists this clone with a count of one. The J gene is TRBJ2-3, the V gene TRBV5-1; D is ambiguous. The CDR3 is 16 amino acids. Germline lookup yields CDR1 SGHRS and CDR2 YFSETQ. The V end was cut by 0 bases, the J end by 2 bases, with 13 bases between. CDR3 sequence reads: CASSLGLSRPTDTQYF. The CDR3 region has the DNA TGCGCCAGCAGCTTGGGGCTATCCAGGCCCACAGATACGCAGTATTTT.

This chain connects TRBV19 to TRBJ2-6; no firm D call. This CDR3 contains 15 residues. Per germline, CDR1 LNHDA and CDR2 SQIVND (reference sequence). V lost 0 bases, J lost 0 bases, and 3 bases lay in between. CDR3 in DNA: TGTGCCAGTAGTATAGAAGTCTCTGGGGCCAACGTCCTGACTTTC. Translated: CASSIEVSGANVLTF.

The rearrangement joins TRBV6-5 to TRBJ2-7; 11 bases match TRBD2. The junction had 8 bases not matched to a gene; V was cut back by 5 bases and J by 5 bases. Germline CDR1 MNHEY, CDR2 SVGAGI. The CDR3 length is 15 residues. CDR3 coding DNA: TGTGCCAGCAGTCCACTAGCGGGAGCAGAGGACGAGCAGTACTTC. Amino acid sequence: CASSPLAGAEDEQYF.

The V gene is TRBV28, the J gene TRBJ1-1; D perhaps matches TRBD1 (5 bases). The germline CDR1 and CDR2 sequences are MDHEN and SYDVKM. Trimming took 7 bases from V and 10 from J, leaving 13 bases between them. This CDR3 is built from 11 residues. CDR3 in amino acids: CASTAGIGAFF. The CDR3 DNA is TGTGCCAGCACCGCAGGGATTGGAGCTTTCTTT. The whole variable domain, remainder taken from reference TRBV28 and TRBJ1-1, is DVKVTQSSRYLVKRTGEKVFLECVQDMDHENMFWYRQDPGLGLRLIYFSYDVKMKEKGDIPEGYSVSREKKERFSLILESASTNQTSMYLCASTAGIGAFFGQGTRLTVV.

The CDR3 DNA is TGTGCCACCAGCAGAAACAGGGAGCTCAGGAACACCATATATTTT. It specifies CATSRNRELRNTIYF. J is TRBJ1-3 and V is TRBV15; TRBD1 is a possible D gene (6 bases). The CDR3 runs 15 residues. Germline CDR1 LNHNV, CDR2 YYDKDF (reference sequence). V was pared by 2 bases and J by 7 bases, with 15 bases between. Full variable domain (rest looked up from reference TRBV15 and TRBJ1-3): DAMVIQNPRYQVTQFGKPVTLSCSQTLNHNVMYWYQQKSSQAPKLLFHYYDKDFNNEADTPDNFQSRRPNTSFCFLDIRSPGLGDTAMYLCATSRNRELRNTIYFGEGSWLTVV.

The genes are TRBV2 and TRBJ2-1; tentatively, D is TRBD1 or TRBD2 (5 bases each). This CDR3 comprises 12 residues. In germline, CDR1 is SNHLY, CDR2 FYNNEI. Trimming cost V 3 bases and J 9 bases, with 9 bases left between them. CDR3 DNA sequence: TGTGCCAGCAGTGATCGAGGGGCTGAGCAGTTCTTC. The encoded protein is CASSDRGAEQFF.

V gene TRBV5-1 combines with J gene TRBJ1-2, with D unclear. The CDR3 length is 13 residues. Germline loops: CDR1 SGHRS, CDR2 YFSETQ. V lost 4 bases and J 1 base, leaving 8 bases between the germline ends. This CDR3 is CASSPYVNYGYTF. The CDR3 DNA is TGCGCCAGCAGCCCCTATGTTAACTATGGCTACACCTTC. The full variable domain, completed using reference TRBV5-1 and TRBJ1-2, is KAGVTQTPRYLIKTRGQQVTLSCSPISGHRSVSWYQQTPGQGLQFLFEYFSETQRNKGNFPGRFSGRQFSNSRSEMNVSTLELGDSALYLCASSPYVNYGYTFGSGTRLTVV.

CDR3 in DNA: TGTGCCAGCAGCTTTGACAGGGTCTCCTACGAGCAGTACTTC. It encodes CASSFDRVSYEQYF. The rearrangement uses TRBV5-6 and TRBJ2-7, with 7 bases lining up with TRBD1. Trimming cost V 2 bases and J 0 bases; bases outside gene matches: 2. Germline lookup yields CDR1 SGHDT and CDR2 YYEEEE. This CDR3 region has 14 residues.

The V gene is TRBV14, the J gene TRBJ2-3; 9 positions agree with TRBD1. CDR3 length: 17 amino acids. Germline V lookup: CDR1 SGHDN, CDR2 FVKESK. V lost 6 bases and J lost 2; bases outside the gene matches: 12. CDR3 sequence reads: CASRSTRTGALTDTQYF. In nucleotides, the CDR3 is TGTGCCAGCAGATCCACACGGACAGGGGCCCTCACAGATACGCAGTATTTT.